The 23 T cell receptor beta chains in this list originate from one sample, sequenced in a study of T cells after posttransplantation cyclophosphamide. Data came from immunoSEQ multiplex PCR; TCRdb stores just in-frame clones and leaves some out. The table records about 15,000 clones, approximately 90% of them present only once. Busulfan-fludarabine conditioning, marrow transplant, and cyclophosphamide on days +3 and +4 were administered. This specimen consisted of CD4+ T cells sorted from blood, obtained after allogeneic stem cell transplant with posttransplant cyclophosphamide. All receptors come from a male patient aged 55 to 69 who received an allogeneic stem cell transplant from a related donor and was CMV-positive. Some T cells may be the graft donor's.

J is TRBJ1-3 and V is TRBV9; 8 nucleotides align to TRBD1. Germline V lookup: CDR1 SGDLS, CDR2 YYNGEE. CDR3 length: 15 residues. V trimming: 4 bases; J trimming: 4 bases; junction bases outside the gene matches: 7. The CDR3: CASSTGQGMGNTIYF. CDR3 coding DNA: TGTGCCAGCAGCACTGGACAGGGTATGGGAAACACCATATATTTT.

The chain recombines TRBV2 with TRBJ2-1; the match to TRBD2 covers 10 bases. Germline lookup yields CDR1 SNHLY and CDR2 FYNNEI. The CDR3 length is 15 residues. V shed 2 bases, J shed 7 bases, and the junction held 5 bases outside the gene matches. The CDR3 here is CASSELAGARNEQFF. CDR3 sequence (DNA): TGTGCCAGCAGTGAACTAGCGGGGGCGCGAAATGAGCAGTTCTTC.

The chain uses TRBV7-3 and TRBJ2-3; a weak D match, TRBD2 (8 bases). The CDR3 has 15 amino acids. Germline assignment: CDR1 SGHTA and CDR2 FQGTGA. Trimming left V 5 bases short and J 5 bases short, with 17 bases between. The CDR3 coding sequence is TGTGCCAGCAGCGAGGGGGCGGGGGGCCAAGATACGCAGTATTTT. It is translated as CASSEGAGGQDTQYF.

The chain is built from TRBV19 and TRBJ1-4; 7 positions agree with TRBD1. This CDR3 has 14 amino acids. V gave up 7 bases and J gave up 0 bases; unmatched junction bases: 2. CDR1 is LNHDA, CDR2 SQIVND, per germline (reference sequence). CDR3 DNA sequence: TGTGCCAGTATGGGACAGACAACTAATGAAAAACTGTTTTTT. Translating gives CASMGQTTNEKLFF.

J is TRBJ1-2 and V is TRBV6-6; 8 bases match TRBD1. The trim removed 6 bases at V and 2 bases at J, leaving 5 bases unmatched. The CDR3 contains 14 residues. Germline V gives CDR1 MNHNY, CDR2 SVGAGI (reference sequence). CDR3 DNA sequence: TGTGCCAGCAGGCAGGACAGGGCCAACTATGGCTACACCTTC. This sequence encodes CASRQDRANYGYTF.

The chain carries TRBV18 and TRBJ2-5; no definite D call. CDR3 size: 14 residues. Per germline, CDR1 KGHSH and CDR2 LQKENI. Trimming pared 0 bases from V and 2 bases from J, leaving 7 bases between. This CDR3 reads CASSPPGLQETQYF. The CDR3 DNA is TGTGCCAGCTCACCACCGGGCCTTCAAGAGACCCAGTACTTC.

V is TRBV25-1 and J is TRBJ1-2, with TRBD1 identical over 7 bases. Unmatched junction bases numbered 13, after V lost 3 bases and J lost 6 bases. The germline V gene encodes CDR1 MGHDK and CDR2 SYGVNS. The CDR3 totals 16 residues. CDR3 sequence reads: CASSDAARGQKDGYTF. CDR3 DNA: TGTGCCAGCAGTGACGCTGCTAGGGGGCAAAAGGATGGCTACACCTTC.

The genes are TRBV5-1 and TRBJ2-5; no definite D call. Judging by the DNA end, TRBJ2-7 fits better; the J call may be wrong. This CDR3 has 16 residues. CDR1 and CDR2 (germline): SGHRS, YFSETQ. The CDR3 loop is CASSSYASEAAYEQYF. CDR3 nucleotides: TGCGCCAGCAGCTCGTACGCGTCCGAAGCCGCCTACGAGCAGTACTTC.

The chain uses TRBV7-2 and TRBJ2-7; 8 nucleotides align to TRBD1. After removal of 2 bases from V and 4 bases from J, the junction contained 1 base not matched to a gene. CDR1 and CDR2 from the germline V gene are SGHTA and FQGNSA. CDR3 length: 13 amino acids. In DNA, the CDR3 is TGTGCCAGCAGCTTAAGACAGGGGTACGAGCAGTACTTC. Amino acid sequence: CASSLRQGYEQYF.

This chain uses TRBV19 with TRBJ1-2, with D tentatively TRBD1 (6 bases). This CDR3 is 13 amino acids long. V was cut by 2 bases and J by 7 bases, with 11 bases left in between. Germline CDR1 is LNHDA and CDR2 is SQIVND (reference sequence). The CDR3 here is CASSIQGPFGYTF. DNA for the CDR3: TGTGCCAGTAGTATACAGGGGCCGTTTGGCTACACCTTC.

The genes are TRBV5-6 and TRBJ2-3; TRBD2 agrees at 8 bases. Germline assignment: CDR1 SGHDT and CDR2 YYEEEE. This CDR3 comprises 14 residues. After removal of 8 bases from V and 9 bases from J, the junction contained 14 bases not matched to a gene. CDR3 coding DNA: TGTGCCAGTCGGTCTTGGGGGCCGGGAGGGACGCAGTATTTT. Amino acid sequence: CASRSWGPGGTQYF.

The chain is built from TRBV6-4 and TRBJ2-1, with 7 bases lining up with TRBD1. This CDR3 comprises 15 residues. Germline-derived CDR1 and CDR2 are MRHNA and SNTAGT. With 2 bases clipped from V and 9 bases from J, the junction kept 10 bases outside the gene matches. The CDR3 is CASSDTTTGKAEQFF. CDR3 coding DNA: TGTGCCAGCAGTGACACCACGACAGGGAAGGCTGAGCAGTTCTTC.

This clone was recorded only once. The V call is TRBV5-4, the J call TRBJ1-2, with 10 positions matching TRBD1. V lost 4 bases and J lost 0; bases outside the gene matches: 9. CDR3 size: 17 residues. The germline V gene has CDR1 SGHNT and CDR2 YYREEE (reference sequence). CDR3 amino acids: CASSGGGQGKPNYGYTF. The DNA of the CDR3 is TGTGCCAGCAGCGGGGGGGGACAGGGGAAGCCTAACTATGGCTACACCTTC.

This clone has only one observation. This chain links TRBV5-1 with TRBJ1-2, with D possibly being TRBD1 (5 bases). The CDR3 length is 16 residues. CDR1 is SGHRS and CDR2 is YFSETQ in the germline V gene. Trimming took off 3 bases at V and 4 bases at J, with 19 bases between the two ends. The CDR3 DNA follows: TGCGCCAGCAGCTCCCTAGCGGGACCGATGACCTATGGCTACACCTTC. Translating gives CASSSLAGPMTYGYTF.

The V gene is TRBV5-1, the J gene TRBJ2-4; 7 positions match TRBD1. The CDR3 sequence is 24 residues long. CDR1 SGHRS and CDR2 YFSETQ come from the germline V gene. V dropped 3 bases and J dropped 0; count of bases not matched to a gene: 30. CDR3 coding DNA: TGCGCCAGCAGCTACCTTAGGACAGGAGAGGTTAATAAAATAACACCGCTAGCCAAAAACATTCAGTACTTC. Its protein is CASSYLRTGEVNKITPLAKNIQYF.

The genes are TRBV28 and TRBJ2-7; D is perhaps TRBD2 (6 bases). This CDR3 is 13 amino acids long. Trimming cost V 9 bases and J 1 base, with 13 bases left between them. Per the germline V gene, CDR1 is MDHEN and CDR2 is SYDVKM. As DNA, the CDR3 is TGTGCCAGAAGCCCCGGGGGTTCCTACGAGCAGTACTTC. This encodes CARSPGGSYEQYF. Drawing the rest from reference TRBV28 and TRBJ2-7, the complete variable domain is DVKVTQSSRYLVKRTGEKVFLECVQDMDHENMFWYRQDPGLGLRLIYFSYDVKMKEKGDIPEGYSVSREKKERFSLILESASTNQTSMYLCARSPGGSYEQYFGPGTRLTVT.

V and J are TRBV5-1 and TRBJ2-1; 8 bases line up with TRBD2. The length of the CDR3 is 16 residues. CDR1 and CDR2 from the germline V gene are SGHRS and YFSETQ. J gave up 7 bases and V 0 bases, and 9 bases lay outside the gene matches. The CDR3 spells CASSLEGQRGSNEQFF. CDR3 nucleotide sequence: TGCGCCAGCAGCTTGGAAGGCCAGCGGGGGTCTAATGAGCAGTTCTTC.

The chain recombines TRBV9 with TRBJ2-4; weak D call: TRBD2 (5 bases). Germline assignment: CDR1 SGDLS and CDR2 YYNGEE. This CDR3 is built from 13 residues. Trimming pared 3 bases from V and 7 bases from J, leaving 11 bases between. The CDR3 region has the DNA TGTGCCAGCAGCGGGAGGAGTGGGAACATTCAGTACTTC. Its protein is CASSGRSGNIQYF.

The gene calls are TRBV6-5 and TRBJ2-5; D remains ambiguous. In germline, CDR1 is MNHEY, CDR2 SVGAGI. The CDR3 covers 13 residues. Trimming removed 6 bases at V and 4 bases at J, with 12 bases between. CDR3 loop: CASRPPAGETQYF. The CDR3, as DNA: TGTGCCAGCAGGCCTCCCGCAGGAGAGACCCAGTACTTC.

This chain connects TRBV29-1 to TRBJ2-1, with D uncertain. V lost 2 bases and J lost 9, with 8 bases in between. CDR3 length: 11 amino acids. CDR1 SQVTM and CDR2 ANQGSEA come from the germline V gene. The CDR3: CSVEQPGEQFF. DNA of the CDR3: TGCAGCGTTGAACAGCCGGGTGAGCAGTTCTTC.

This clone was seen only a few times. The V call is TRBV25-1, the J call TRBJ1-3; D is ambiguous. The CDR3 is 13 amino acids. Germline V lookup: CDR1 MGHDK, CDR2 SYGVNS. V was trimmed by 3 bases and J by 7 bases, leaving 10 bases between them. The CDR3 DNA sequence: TGTGCCAGCAGTGACCCCTCCGGGAACACCATATATTTT. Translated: CASSDPSGNTIYF.

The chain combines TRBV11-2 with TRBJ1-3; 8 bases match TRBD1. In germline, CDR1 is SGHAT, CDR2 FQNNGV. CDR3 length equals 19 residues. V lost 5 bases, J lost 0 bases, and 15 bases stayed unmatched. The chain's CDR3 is CASSPTGGLGLGSGNTIYF. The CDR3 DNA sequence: TGTGCCAGCAGCCCCACAGGGGGACTGGGTTTGGGCTCTGGAAACACCATATATTTT.

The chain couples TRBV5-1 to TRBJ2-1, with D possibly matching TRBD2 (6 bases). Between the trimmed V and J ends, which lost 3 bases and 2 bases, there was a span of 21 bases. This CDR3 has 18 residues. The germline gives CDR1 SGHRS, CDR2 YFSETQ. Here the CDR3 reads CASSSPGGASAPYNEQFF. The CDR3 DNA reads TGCGCCAGCAGCTCCCCCGGAGGGGCTTCGGCGCCCTACAATGAGCAGTTCTTC.